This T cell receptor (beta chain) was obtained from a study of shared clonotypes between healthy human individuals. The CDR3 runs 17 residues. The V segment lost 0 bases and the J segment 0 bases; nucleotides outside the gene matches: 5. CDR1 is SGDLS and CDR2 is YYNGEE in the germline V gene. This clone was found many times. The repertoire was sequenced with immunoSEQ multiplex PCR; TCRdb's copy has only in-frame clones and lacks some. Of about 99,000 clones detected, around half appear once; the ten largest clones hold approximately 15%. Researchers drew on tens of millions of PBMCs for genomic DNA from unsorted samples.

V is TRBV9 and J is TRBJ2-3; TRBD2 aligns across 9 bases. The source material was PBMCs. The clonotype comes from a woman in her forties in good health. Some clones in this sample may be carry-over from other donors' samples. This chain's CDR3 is CASSVALTSGSTDTQYF. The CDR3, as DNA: TGTGCCAGCAGCGTAGCTCTTACTAGCGGGAGCACAGATACGCAGTATTTT.